The clone carrying this TCR beta chain was counted between two and nine times. What it recognizes is unknown. The sample belongs to a study of neoadjuvant nivolumab and ipilimumab in lung cancer. Study-wide context: Nivolumab 3 mg/kg was given days 1, 15 and 29, plus ipilimumab 1 mg/kg day 1 in combination. Study findings and constraints: Resected tumors had greater TCR richness and clonality than uninvolved lung. From pretherapy to surgery, tumor richness and clonality rose with dual therapy.

This table comes from immunoSEQ multiplex PCR, and its TCRdb copy is limited to in-frame clones, with some not included. Of around 19,000 clones listed, more than 75% are singletons. This clonotype was obtained from an adult with non-small cell lung cancer. The input for sequencing was peripheral blood, taken before neoadjuvant nivolumab, alone or with ipilimumab.

This CDR3 reads CASSVEGGWTGELFF. CDR3 sequence (DNA): TGTGCCAGCAGCGTAGAAGGGGGGTGGACCGGGGAGCTGTTTTTT. The genes are TRBV9 and TRBJ2-2; D is tentatively TRBD1 or TRBD2 (6 bases each). With 0 bases removed from V and 5 bases from J, the gap between germline ends came to 11 bases. CDR1 and CDR2 (germline): SGDLS, YYNGEE. The length of the CDR3 is 15 residues.